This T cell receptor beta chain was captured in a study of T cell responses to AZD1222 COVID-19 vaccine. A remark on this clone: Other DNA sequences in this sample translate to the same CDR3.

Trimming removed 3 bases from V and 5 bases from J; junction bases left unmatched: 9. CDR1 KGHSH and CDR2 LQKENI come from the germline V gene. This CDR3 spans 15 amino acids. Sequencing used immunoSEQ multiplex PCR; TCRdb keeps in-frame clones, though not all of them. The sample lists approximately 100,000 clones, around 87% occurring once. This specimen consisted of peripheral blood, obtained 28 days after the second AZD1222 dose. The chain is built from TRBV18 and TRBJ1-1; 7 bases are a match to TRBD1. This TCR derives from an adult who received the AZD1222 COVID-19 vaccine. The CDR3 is CASSPLGRGGTEAFF. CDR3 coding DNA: TGTGCCAGCTCACCGCTTGGCAGGGGGGGGACTGAAGCTTTCTTT.